Listed below are T cell receptor beta chains from one sample, sequenced in a study of control samples from healthy donors and cancer patients. Measured with immunoSEQ multiplex PCR; TCRdb has only the in-frame clones, and not every one. The sample consists of some 160,000 clones, approximately 90% of them appearing once. Sequenced: blood. Receptors originate from a woman aged 25-40 years in good health. Each CDR3 is given with its conserved first and last residue. The order of the fields is D gene, V gene, clone size, J gene, CDR3 protein, CDR3 DNA. A D gene is named only where the DNA matches it firmly. The listing skips clone size in some rows; elsewhere it reads once, few, many or a size class.

d_gene: .; v_gene: TRBV7-3; abundance: .; j_gene: TRBJ2-3; CDR3aa: CASSLGSGTDTQYF; CDR3nt: TGTGCCAGCAGCTTAGGGTCCGGCACAGATACGCAGTATTTT
d_gene: TRBD2; v_gene: TRBV7-8; abundance: .; j_gene: TRBJ2-2; CDR3aa: CASSTRERSNTGELFF; CDR3nt: TGTGCCAGCAGCACGCGGGAGCGGAGCAACACCGGGGAGCTGTTTTTT
d_gene: TRBD1; v_gene: TRBV28; abundance: .; j_gene: TRBJ1-2; CDR3aa: CASSPRDRATYGYTF; CDR3nt: TGTGCCAGCAGTCCTAGGGACAGGGCGACCTATGGCTACACCTTC
d_gene: .; v_gene: TRBV15; abundance: .; j_gene: TRBJ1-1; CDR3aa: CATSRTTGTPEAFF; CDR3nt: TGTGCCACCAGCAGGACCACGGGAACCCCTGAAGCTTTCTTT
d_gene: .; v_gene: TRBV27; abundance: once; j_gene: TRBJ2-2; CDR3aa: CASSLSYTGELFF; CDR3nt: TGTGCCAGCAGTTTATCCTACACCGGGGAGCTGTTTTTT
d_gene: TRBD1; v_gene: TRBV27; abundance: .; j_gene: TRBJ2-1; CDR3aa: CASSGGTGGLGFSNEQFF; CDR3nt: TGTGCCAGCAGTGGGGGGACAGGGGGCCTAGGTTTTTCTAATGAGCAGTTCTTC
d_gene: TRBD2; v_gene: TRBV19; abundance: .; j_gene: TRBJ2-2; CDR3aa: CASSMGRARNTGELFF; CDR3nt: TGTGCCAGTAGTATGGGGAGGGCTCGGAACACCGGGGAGCTGTTTTTT
d_gene: .; v_gene: TRBV5-6; abundance: .; j_gene: TRBJ1-6; CDR3aa: CASRGTYNSPLHF; CDR3nt: TGTGCCAGCAGGGGAACCTATAATTCACCCCTCCACTTT
d_gene: .; v_gene: TRBV18; abundance: .; j_gene: TRBJ1-6; CDR3aa: CASSPPAQGGNSPLHF; CDR3nt: TGTGCCAGCTCACCACCTGCTCAGGGAGGGAATTCACCCCTCCACTTT
d_gene: TRBD1; v_gene: TRBV29-1; abundance: .; j_gene: TRBJ1-5; CDR3aa: CSVGQGFNQPQHF; CDR3nt: TGCAGCGTTGGACAGGGATTTAATCAGCCCCAGCATTTT
d_gene: .; v_gene: TRBV6-5; abundance: .; j_gene: TRBJ1-3; CDR3aa: CASSYGLGVGNTIYF; CDR3nt: TGTGCCAGCAGTTACGGCCTGGGAGTCGGAAACACCATATATTTT
d_gene: .; v_gene: TRBV28; abundance: .; j_gene: TRBJ1-1; CDR3aa: CASSLRSEAFF; CDR3nt: TGTGCCAGCAGTTTACGGAGCGAGGCTTTCTTT
d_gene: TRBD1; v_gene: TRBV24-1; abundance: .; j_gene: TRBJ2-3; CDR3aa: CATRQGQGSDTQYF; CDR3nt: TGTGCCACCCGCCAGGGACAGGGATCAGATACGCAGTATTTT
d_gene: TRBD1; v_gene: TRBV18; abundance: .; j_gene: TRBJ2-5; CDR3aa: CASSRGQGVQETQYF; CDR3nt: TGTGCCAGCTCAAGGGGACAGGGCGTGCAAGAGACCCAGTACTTC
d_gene: TRBD1; v_gene: TRBV5-1; abundance: .; j_gene: TRBJ2-7; CDR3aa: CASSPDRGPYEQYF; CDR3nt: TGCGCCAGCAGCCCGGACAGGGGGCCTTACGAGCAGTACTTC
d_gene: .; v_gene: TRBV14; abundance: .; j_gene: TRBJ2-7; CDR3aa: CASSQNRPSREQYF; CDR3nt: TGTGCCAGCAGCCAAAACCGCCCCTCTCGGGAGCAGTACTTC
d_gene: .; v_gene: TRBV7-9; abundance: .; j_gene: TRBJ2-7; CDR3aa: CASSSRDSFYEQYF; CDR3nt: TGTGCCAGCAGCTCGCGGGACAGCTTCTACGAGCAGTACTTC
d_gene: .; v_gene: TRBV13; abundance: once; j_gene: TRBJ1-3; CDR3aa: CASSLTGTASGNTIYF; CDR3nt: TGTGCCAGCAGCTTAACCGGGACCGCCTCTGGAAACACCATATATTTT
d_gene: TRBD1; v_gene: TRBV6-1; abundance: .; j_gene: TRBJ1-1; CDR3aa: CASSAGTGITNTEAFF; CDR3nt: TGTGCCAGCAGTGCCGGGACAGGGATAACGAACACTGAAGCTTTCTTT
d_gene: TRBD1; v_gene: TRBV4-2; abundance: .; j_gene: TRBJ1-1; CDR3aa: CASSQDRTGFIGF; CDR3nt: TGTGCCAGCAGCCAAGACCGGACAGGGTTCATCGGCTTT
d_gene: TRBD2; v_gene: TRBV6-5; abundance: .; j_gene: TRBJ2-7; CDR3aa: CASRREGGNSYEQYF; CDR3nt: TGTGCCAGCAGGCGGGAGGGTGGGAACTCCTACGAGCAGTACTTC
d_gene: .; v_gene: TRBV28; abundance: .; j_gene: TRBJ2-6; CDR3aa: CASKVGMSSGANVLTF; CDR3nt: TGTGCCAGCAAGGTCGGAATGAGCTCTGGGGCCAACGTCCTGACTTTC
d_gene: .; v_gene: TRBV4-1; abundance: .; j_gene: TRBJ2-7; CDR3aa: CASSPRLPGSYEQYF; CDR3nt: TGCGCCAGCAGCCCCAGGCTTCCAGGGTCCTACGAGCAGTACTTC
d_gene: TRBD2; v_gene: TRBV9; abundance: .; j_gene: TRBJ2-2; CDR3aa: CASSDPGIGRAGELFF; CDR3nt: TGTGCCAGCAGCGACCCGGGAATAGGGAGGGCCGGGGAGCTGTTTTTT
d_gene: .; v_gene: TRBV7-6; abundance: .; j_gene: TRBJ1-5; CDR3aa: CASSSTGPNQPQHF; CDR3nt: TGTGCCAGCAGCTCTACAGGGCCCAATCAGCCCCAGCATTTT
d_gene: TRBD2; v_gene: TRBV28; abundance: .; j_gene: TRBJ2-3; CDR3aa: CASSSPSSGNTDTQYF; CDR3nt: TGTGCCAGCAGTTCCCCTTCTAGCGGAAACACAGATACGCAGTATTTT
d_gene: TRBD2; v_gene: TRBV15; abundance: .; j_gene: TRBJ2-5; CDR3aa: CATSRGAGETETQYF; CDR3nt: TGTGCCACCAGCAGAGGAGCGGGAGAAACAGAGACCCAGTACTTC
d_gene: TRBD1; v_gene: TRBV6-4; abundance: once; j_gene: TRBJ2-5; CDR3aa: CASSDRPGQAETQYF; CDR3nt: TGTGCCAGCAGTGACCGGCCCGGACAGGCAGAGACCCAGTACTTC
d_gene: TRBD1; v_gene: TRBV28; abundance: .; j_gene: TRBJ1-1; CDR3aa: CASSLYRGLTEAFF; CDR3nt: TGTGCCAGCAGTTTGTACAGGGGCCTCACTGAAGCTTTCTTT
d_gene: .; v_gene: TRBV9; abundance: .; j_gene: TRBJ1-6; CDR3aa: CASSPQPGSSYNSPLHF; CDR3nt: TGTGCCAGCAGCCCGCAACCCGGGAGCTCCTATAATTCACCCCTCCACTTT
d_gene: .; v_gene: TRBV2; abundance: .; j_gene: TRBJ1-2; CDR3aa: CASSEDRYRDGYTF; CDR3nt: TGTGCCAGCAGTGAAGATAGGTACAGGGATGGCTACACCTTC
d_gene: .; v_gene: TRBV5-8; abundance: .; j_gene: TRBJ2-2; CDR3aa: CASSLVLASTGELFF; CDR3nt: TGTGCCAGCAGCTTGGTGCTAGCGTCCACCGGGGAGCTGTTTTTT
d_gene: TRBD2; v_gene: TRBV28; abundance: .; j_gene: TRBJ2-3; CDR3aa: CASSSTTAGVRTDTQYF; CDR3nt: TGTGCCAGCAGTTCAACTACAGCGGGGGTGAGAACAGATACGCAGTATTTT
d_gene: TRBD2; v_gene: TRBV12-5; abundance: .; j_gene: TRBJ2-3; CDR3aa: CASGFGLAVSTDTQYF; CDR3nt: TGTGCTAGTGGTTTCGGACTAGCGGTTAGCACAGATACGCAGTATTTT
d_gene: TRBD1; v_gene: TRBV3-1/TRBV3-2; abundance: once; j_gene: TRBJ2-7; CDR3aa: CASSQDNRGEQYF; CDR3nt: TGTGCCAGCAGCCAAGATAACAGGGGCGAGCAGTACTTC
d_gene: TRBD2; v_gene: TRBV13; abundance: .; j_gene: TRBJ2-1; CDR3aa: CASSFFGGSGRSGYNEQFF; CDR3nt: TGTGCCAGCAGCTTCTTTGGAGGTAGCGGGAGATCGGGCTACAATGAGCAGTTCTTC
d_gene: TRBD2; v_gene: TRBV18; abundance: .; j_gene: TRBJ2-7; CDR3aa: CASSPPGTSGAYEQYF; CDR3nt: TGTGCCAGCTCACCACCAGGGACTAGCGGGGCCTACGAGCAGTACTTC
d_gene: .; v_gene: TRBV10-3; abundance: .; j_gene: TRBJ2-3; CDR3aa: CAISGLTGEADTQYF; CDR3nt: TGTGCCATCAGTGGATTAACAGGGGAGGCAGATACGCAGTATTTT
d_gene: TRBD1; v_gene: TRBV10-3; abundance: .; j_gene: TRBJ1-3; CDR3aa: CAISEWDRVGNTIYF; CDR3nt: TGTGCCATCAGTGAGTGGGACAGGGTTGGAAACACCATATATTTT
d_gene: .; v_gene: TRBV3-1/TRBV3-2; abundance: .; j_gene: TRBJ2-2; CDR3aa: CASGGWQGITGELFF; CDR3nt: TGTGCCAGCGGGGGGTGGCAGGGGATCACCGGGGAGCTGTTTTTT
d_gene: .; v_gene: TRBV5-6; abundance: .; j_gene: TRBJ2-3; CDR3aa: CASSFSPDTQYF; CDR3nt: TGTGCCAGCAGCTTTAGCCCAGATACGCAGTATTTT
d_gene: .; v_gene: TRBV19; abundance: .; j_gene: TRBJ1-6; CDR3aa: CASSRGSYNSPLHF; CDR3nt: TGTGCCAGTAGTAGGGGATCCTATAATTCACCCCTCCACTTT
d_gene: .; v_gene: TRBV6-2/TRBV6-3; abundance: .; j_gene: TRBJ2-1; CDR3aa: CASSSAGQLHNEQFF; CDR3nt: TGTGCCAGCAGTTCTGCGGGACAGCTTCACAATGAGCAGTTCTTC
d_gene: .; v_gene: TRBV28; abundance: .; j_gene: TRBJ1-2; CDR3aa: CASSTAGVNYGYTF; CDR3nt: TGTGCCAGCAGTACGGCGGGAGTGAACTATGGCTACACCTTC
d_gene: .; v_gene: TRBV4-1; abundance: .; j_gene: TRBJ2-2; CDR3aa: CASSQVQGGELFF; CDR3nt: TGCGCCAGCAGCCAAGTCCAGGGTGGGGAGCTGTTTTTT
d_gene: TRBD2; v_gene: TRBV3-1/TRBV3-2; abundance: .; j_gene: TRBJ2-1; CDR3aa: CASSPTSGRAHEQFF; CDR3nt: TGTGCCAGCAGCCCGACTAGCGGGAGGGCCCATGAGCAGTTCTTC
d_gene: TRBD1; v_gene: TRBV5-1; abundance: .; j_gene: TRBJ1-3; CDR3aa: CASSPFDRDGNTIYF; CDR3nt: TGCGCCAGCAGCCCATTTGACAGGGACGGAAACACCATATATTTT
d_gene: .; v_gene: TRBV4-1; abundance: .; j_gene: TRBJ1-1; CDR3aa: CATSTRVPGTEAFF; CDR3nt: TGCGCCACCTCCACCCGAGTACCTGGCACTGAAGCTTTCTTT
d_gene: .; v_gene: TRBV29-1; abundance: .; j_gene: TRBJ2-2; CDR3aa: CSVAFTANTGELFF; CDR3nt: TGCAGCGTTGCTTTCACGGCGAACACCGGGGAGCTGTTTTTT
d_gene: TRBD2; v_gene: TRBV3-1/TRBV3-2; abundance: once; j_gene: TRBJ2-2; CDR3aa: CASSLAAGAVTGELFF; CDR3nt: TGTGCCAGCAGTCTGGCAGCGGGAGCGGTCACCGGGGAGCTGTTTTTT
d_gene: .; v_gene: TRBV21-1; abundance: .; j_gene: TRBJ1-1; CDR3aa: CASSSDRDPNTEAFF; CDR3nt: TGTGCCAGCAGCAGCGACAGGGACCCGAACACTGAAGCTTTCTTT
d_gene: .; v_gene: TRBV27; abundance: once; j_gene: TRBJ2-7; CDR3aa: CASSLSGIYEQYF; CDR3nt: TGTGCCAGCAGTTTATCTGGGATTTACGAGCAGTACTTC
d_gene: .; v_gene: TRBV5-5; abundance: .; j_gene: TRBJ2-1; CDR3aa: CASSLASGIYNEQFF; CDR3nt: TGTGCCAGCAGCTTGGCTTCAGGCATCTACAATGAGCAGTTCTTC